The 9 T cell receptor beta chains below were found in one sample sequenced in a study of patients and donors after allogeneic stem cell transplantation. TCRdb re-derived calls from the RT-PCR reads in MiXCR, one entry per CDR3 protein. The table includes approximately 200,000 distinct CDR3 sequences, over 30% detected once. Specimen: blood, either unsorted or a sorted T cell fraction (not recorded which). The origin of the receptors is a human donor who was either an allogeneic HSCT recipient or a stem cell or donor lymphocyte infusion donor (not recorded which). It is not recorded whose cells these are; they may come from a transplant donor.

This clonotype was detected only a few times. V and J are TRBV5-5 and TRBJ2-1; weak D call: TRBD1 (8 bases). From germline, CDR1 is SGHKS and CDR2 YYEKEE (reference sequence). V was pared by 4 bases and J by 9 bases, with 14 bases between. CDR3 size: 13 residues. The CDR3 nucleotides read TGTGCCAGCAGCCCACAGGGGGGGGGTGAGCAGTTCTTC. Translation: CASSPQGGGEQFF.

The chain couples TRBV7-3 to TRBJ1-6, with D unclear. This CDR3 contains 13 residues. Trimming pared 0 bases from V and 8 bases from J, leaving 5 bases between. Germline-derived CDR1 and CDR2 are SGHTA and FQGTGA. This CDR3 reads CASSLTLDSPLHF. The DNA of the CDR3 is TGTGCCAGCAGCTTAACGCTCGATTCACCCCTCCACTTT.

The rearrangement links TRBV5-8 to TRBJ1-2; D is possibly TRBD1 (5 bases). The CDR3 is made up of 14 amino acids. V lost 7 bases and J 1 base, leaving 14 bases between the germline ends. CDR1 is SGHTS and CDR2 is YDEGEE in the germline V gene. The CDR3 nucleotides read TGTGCCAGCTCAGGGATAAGATTTAACTATGGCTACACCTTC. Its translation: CASSGIRFNYGYTF. Variable domain in full (rest from reference TRBV5-8 and TRBJ1-2): EAGVTQSPTHLIKTRGQQATLRCSPISGHTSVYWYQQALGLGLQFLLWYDEGEERNRGNFPPRFSGRQFPNYSSELNVNALELEDSALYLCASSGIRFNYGYTFGSGTRLTVV.

V and J are TRBV19 and TRBJ1-1, with D perhaps TRBD1 (5 bases). V gave up 3 bases and J gave up 0 bases, with 8 bases separating them. Germline-derived CDR1 and CDR2 are LNHDA and SQIVND (reference sequence). CDR3 size: 14 residues. CDR3 residues: CASSMGVMNTEAFF. The CDR3, as DNA: TGTGCCAGTAGTATGGGGGTCATGAACACTGAAGCTTTCTTT.

This clonotype turned up a few times. V gene TRBV29-1 combines with J gene TRBJ2-7; the D gene is possibly TRBD2 (6 bases). Deletions cut 5 bases from V and 0 bases from J, with 14 bases between. Germline V gene sequence: CDR1 SQVTM, CDR2 ANQGSEA. There are 14 residues in the CDR3. Written as DNA, the CDR3 is TGCAGCGTTCGGGACTGGGGGAGCTCCTACGAGCAGTACTTC. It translates to CSVRDWGSSYEQYF.

This clonotype was detected only a few times. This sequence joins TRBV3-1 and TRBJ1-1, with D maybe TRBD1 (5 bases). Germline V gene data show CDR1 as LGHDT and CDR2 as YNNKEL (reference sequence). Trimming stripped 2 bases from V and 6 bases from J, with 16 bases between. The CDR3 sequence is 15 residues long. CDR3 protein: CASSQRTAGSSEAFF. DNA of the CDR3: TGTGCCAGCAGCCAACGCACCGCAGGGTCGTCTGAAGCTTTCTTT.

The J gene is TRBJ2-3, the V gene TRBV5-1; the match to TRBD1 covers 11 bases. V shed 1 base and J 2 bases; nucleotides not matched to a gene: 9. The CDR3 runs to 18 residues. Germline V gives CDR1 SGHRS, CDR2 YFSETQ. CDR3 DNA: TGCGCCAGCAGCTTGACTCCCGGGACAGGGGGACACACAGATACGCAGTATTTT. Amino acids: CASSLTPGTGGHTDTQYF.

The J gene is TRBJ1-6, the V gene TRBV20-1; 9 bases line up with TRBD1. V gave up 0 bases and J gave up 9 bases; unmatched junction bases: 6. Germline assignment: CDR1 DFQATT and CDR2 SNEGSKA (reference sequence). This CDR3 has 15 amino acids. Written as DNA, the CDR3 is TGCAGTGCTAGAGATGGGGGACAGGGTTTTTCACCCCTCCACTTT. It encodes CSARDGGQGFSPLHF.

This sequence joins TRBV5-1 and TRBJ2-7; D is unresolved. CDR1 SGHRS and CDR2 YFSETQ come from the germline V gene. V was shortened by 0 bases and J by 2 bases, with 6 bases between the two germline ends. The CDR3 is made up of 13 amino acids. This chain's CDR3 is CASSLERTYEQYF. The CDR3 DNA reads TGCGCCAGCAGCTTGGAAAGAACCTACGAGCAGTACTTC.